This T cell receptor beta chain was found in a study of blood T cell repertoires in COVID-19. Overall study: PBMCs, B-cell-depleted T cells, or T cells were the source of the cDNA or gDNA that made up the material.

Only in-frame clones appear in the TCRdb table, and some are missing; sequencing was by immunoSEQ multiplex PCR. The profile shows 220,000 or so clones, roughly 80% of them singletons. Trimming removed 2 bases from V and 5 bases from J, with 10 bases in between. CDR3 length: 15 residues. CDR1 and CDR2 (germline): MDHEN, SYDVKM. The sequenced sample consisted of peripheral blood. The sequence was obtained from a woman aged 25 to 39 who had recovered from COVID-19. The rearrangement links TRBV28 to TRBJ1-6, with D possibly being TRBD1 (6 bases). As DNA, the CDR3 is TGTGCCAGCAGTTTAGAAGGGGGGGATAATTCACCCCTCCACTTT. Translating gives CASSLEGGDNSPLHF.